This T cell receptor beta chain derives from a study of cytomegalovirus exposure and HLA in healthy donors. This CDR3 is 15 amino acids long. The V gene end was trimmed by 2 bases and the J gene end by 1 base; junction bases not matched to a gene: 3. PCR used 60 Vbeta primers and 13 Jbeta primers. Here immunoSEQ multiplex PCR was the method, and the copy in TCRdb shows in-frame clones only, minus some. The sample contains about 120,000 clones, around 69% of which appear only once. With regard to this clone: Its antigen is currently unknown.

General study findings and limits: In an earlier analysis, in 540 or so donors, most V segments appeared productive either ~87% or ~30% of the time.

This clonotype was sampled from a woman aged 40 to 50 in good health and CMV-seropositive. Input material: PBMCs. V usage is TRBV23-1 and J usage is TRBJ1-1; 8 bases fit TRBD1. TRBV23-1 is an ORF for which the function is uncertain. The CDR3 DNA is TGCGCCAGCAGTCAAGTCGACAGGGGGAACACTGAAGCTTTCTTT. Translation: CASSQVDRGNTEAFF.